Below are 18 T cell receptor beta chains sequenced from a single sample in a study of T cell responses to AZD1222 COVID-19 vaccine. Here immunoSEQ multiplex PCR was the method, and the copy in TCRdb shows in-frame clones only, minus some. This repertoire shows some 150,000 clones, about 82% found once; its top ten account for about 5%. The specimen comprised peripheral blood, sampled 28 days after the second AZD1222 dose. The origin of the receptors is an adult who received the AZD1222 COVID-19 vaccine.

The chain has TRBV30 and TRBJ1-3; D remains ambiguous. Trimming took off 2 bases at V and 4 bases at J, with 9 bases between the two ends. CDR3 size: 13 residues. The germline V gene encodes CDR1 GTSNPN and CDR2 SVGIG (reference sequence). The chain's CDR3 is CAWSTQEGNTIYF. The DNA of the CDR3 is TGTGCCTGGAGTACGCAAGAGGGAAACACCATATATTTT. Variable domain in full (rest from reference TRBV30 and TRBJ1-3): SQTIHQWPATLVQPVGSPLSLECTVEGTSNPNLYWYRQAAGRGLQLLFYSVGIGQISSEVPQNLSASRPQDRQFILSSKKLLLSDSGFYLCAWSTQEGNTIYFGEGSWLTVV.

J is TRBJ1-4 and V is TRBV13; D not resolved. Germline CDR1 is PRHDT and CDR2 is FYEKMQ (reference sequence). The V end was cut by 5 bases, the J end by 0 bases, with 13 bases between. CDR3 size: 16 residues. CDR3 coding DNA: TGTGCCAGCAGCCTGAGGACCGTTGCAACTAATGAAAAACTGTTTTTT. The encoded protein is CASSLRTVATNEKLFF.

This clone was seen a few times. V is TRBV5-8 and J is TRBJ1-6; a weak D match, TRBD1 (6 bases). Trimming left V 4 bases short and J 8 bases short, with 10 bases between. Germline values: CDR1 SGHTS, CDR2 YDEGEE. The CDR3 extends over 13 amino acids. CDR3: CASSSNRDSPLHF. CDR3 nucleotide sequence: TGTGCCAGCAGCAGTAACAGGGATTCACCCCTCCACTTT.

This chain joins TRBV10-3 and TRBJ2-5; D is perhaps TRBD1 or TRBD2 (6 bases each). This CDR3 has 15 amino acids. Germline CDR1 reads ENHRY; CDR2 reads SYGVKD. Trimming stripped 4 bases from V and 4 bases from J, with 16 bases between. Written as DNA, the CDR3 is TGTGCCATCAGTGTGGGCCCAGGGGACTCAGAGACCCAGTACTTC. This codes for CAISVGPGDSETQYF.

This clone was seen more than once but under ten times. The chain carries TRBV19 and TRBJ1-2; possibly TRBD1 for D (5 bases). CDR1 is LNHDA and CDR2 is SQIVND in the germline V gene (reference sequence). With 5 bases removed from V and 5 bases from J, the gap between germline ends came to 12 bases. The CDR3 length is 13 residues. CDR3 nucleotides: TGTGCCAGTAGTTCACAGGCCATTTATGGCTACACCTTC. It encodes CASSSQAIYGYTF. Supplemented by reference TRBV19 and TRBJ1-2, the full variable domain reads DGGITQSPKYLFRKEGQNVTLSCEQNLNHDAMYWYRQDPGQGLRLIYYSQIVNDFQKGDIAEGYSVSREKKESFPLTVTSAQKNPTAFYLCASSSQAIYGYTFGSGTRLTVV.

V usage is TRBV7-9 and J usage is TRBJ2-3; 9 bases are shared with TRBD1. From germline, CDR1 is SEHNR and CDR2 FQNEAQ (reference sequence). The CDR3 has 18 residues. The ends lost 1 base at V and 3 bases at J; junction bases unmatched: 11. The CDR3 region is CASSLGKGTGKGTDTQYF. CDR3 coding DNA: TGTGCCAGCAGCTTAGGTAAAGGGACAGGGAAAGGGACAGATACGCAGTATTTT.

The V and J genes are TRBV4-2 and TRBJ1-1; the match to TRBD1 covers 7 bases. The CDR3 consists of 16 residues. Germline lookup yields CDR1 LGHNA and CDR2 YNFKEQ. After removal of 7 bases from V and 6 bases from J, the junction contained 17 bases not matched to a gene. The CDR3: CASMRRGDWGSAEAFF. The CDR3 bases are TGTGCCAGCATGCGCAGGGGGGACTGGGGAAGCGCTGAAGCTTTCTTT.

The chain links TRBV12-3 or TRBV12-4 to TRBJ1-2; D remains ambiguous. Deletions cut 6 bases from V and 13 bases from J, with 9 bases between. This CDR3 is built from 9 residues. CDR3 protein: CASSPPATF. As DNA, the CDR3 is TGTGCCAGCAGCCCCCCCGCCACCTTC.

The chain combines TRBV2 with TRBJ1-1; 12 positions agree with TRBD1. Trimming removed 6 bases from V and 5 bases from J; junction bases left unmatched: 1. Germline CDR1 reads SNHLY; CDR2 reads FYNNEI. The CDR3 totals 13 residues. This CDR3 is CASRGQGATEAFF. The CDR3 DNA reads TGTGCCAGCAGGGGACAGGGGGCGACTGAAGCTTTCTTT. Full variable domain (rest looked up from reference TRBV2 and TRBJ1-1): EPEVTQTPSHQVTQMGQEVILRCVPISNHLYFYWYRQILGQKVEFLVSFYNNEISEKSEIFDDQFSVERPDGSNFTLKIRSTKLEDSAMYFCASRGQGATEAFFGQGTRLTVV.

This chain connects TRBV19 to TRBJ2-5; possibly TRBD1 or TRBD2 for D (5 bases each). V was shortened by 9 bases and J by 5 bases, with 19 bases between the two germline ends. The CDR3 runs to 14 residues. Germline values: CDR1 LNHDA, CDR2 SQIVND (reference sequence). The DNA for the CDR3 is TGTGCCAGCGCAACGCAGGGACCCAGGGAGACCCAGTACTTC. Its translation is CASATQGPRETQYF.

This clone has just one count. The chain uses TRBV27 and TRBJ1-2; 9 bases line up with TRBD1. J gave up 8 bases and V 4 bases, and 8 bases lay outside the gene matches. The CDR3 runs 14 residues. The germline V gene encodes CDR1 MNHEY and CDR2 SMNVEV (reference sequence). The CDR3 region has the DNA TGTGCCAGCAGTTACTCCGGGACAGGGATAGGCTACACCTTC. As protein: CASSYSGTGIGYTF.

DNA for the CDR3: TGTGCCAGCAGCTTAGCCCGGCTAGCGGGAGCGATCGTTAACGAGCAGTACTTC. Translation: CASSLARLAGAIVNEQYF. This chain uses TRBV7-9 with TRBJ2-7; TRBD2 aligns across 10 bases. V dropped 0 bases and J dropped 5; count of bases not matched to a gene: 13. Germline V gene sequence: CDR1 SEHNR, CDR2 FQNEAQ (reference sequence). CDR3 length: 18 amino acids.

The gene calls are TRBV10-3 and TRBJ2-4, with D maybe TRBD1 (6 bases). Germline V gene data show CDR1 as ENHRY and CDR2 as SYGVKD. V was clipped by 3 bases and J by 6 bases, with 15 bases between them. The CDR3 covers 15 residues. DNA for the CDR3: TGTGCCATCAGTGACCCTAGGGGGACGGTAAACATTCAGTACTTC. It yields the protein CAISDPRGTVNIQYF.

The chain has TRBV2 and TRBJ1-5; 8 bases are a match to TRBD1. Germline-derived CDR1 and CDR2 are SNHLY and FYNNEI. The CDR3 extends over 14 amino acids. V shed 4 bases and J 7 bases; nucleotides not matched to a gene: 6. CDR3 DNA: TGTGCCAGCAGTGTAGGACAGGGCCAACAGCCCCAGCATTTT. Amino acids: CASSVGQGQQPQHF.

This rearrangement joins TRBV6-1 to TRBJ1-5; D remains ambiguous. V was trimmed by 3 bases and J by 2 bases, leaving 11 bases between them. Germline V CDR1 and CDR2: MNHNS, SASEGT. The CDR3 is 15 amino acids. DNA of the CDR3: TGTGCCAGCAGTGAGCGTCCCGGGGGCAATCAGCCCCAGCATTTT. Protein sequence: CASSERPGGNQPQHF.

V is TRBV5-4 and J is TRBJ1-1, with TRBD1 matching 8 bases. Trimming at V came to 3 bases and at J to 10 bases, leaving 5 bases not matched to a gene. The CDR3 sequence is 12 residues long. CDR1 and CDR2 (germline): SGHNT, YYREEE (reference sequence). CDR3 DNA sequence: TGTGCCAGCAGCTCGACAGGGGAGGCAGCTTTCTTT. This sequence encodes CASSSTGEAAFF.

The chain uses TRBV25-1 and TRBJ1-2; 8 bases agree with TRBD1. Germline assignment: CDR1 MGHDK and CDR2 SYGVNS. The CDR3 runs 16 residues. J gave up 4 bases and V 0 bases, and 7 bases lay outside the gene matches. CDR3 coding DNA: TGTGCCAGCAGTGAATATTCAGCGGGACAGGTCTATGGCTACACCTTC. Its translation is CASSEYSAGQVYGYTF.

This clone occurred once. V gene TRBV24-1 combines with J gene TRBJ2-5; TRBD1 is a possible D gene (8 bases). Germline V gene data show CDR1 as KGHDR and CDR2 as SFDVKD. There are 15 residues in the CDR3. Trimming cost V 4 bases and J 4 bases, with 15 bases left between them. CDR3 amino acids: CATSDPTGEGETQYF. CDR3 DNA sequence: TGTGCCACCAGTGACCCGACAGGGGAGGGAGAGACCCAGTACTTC.